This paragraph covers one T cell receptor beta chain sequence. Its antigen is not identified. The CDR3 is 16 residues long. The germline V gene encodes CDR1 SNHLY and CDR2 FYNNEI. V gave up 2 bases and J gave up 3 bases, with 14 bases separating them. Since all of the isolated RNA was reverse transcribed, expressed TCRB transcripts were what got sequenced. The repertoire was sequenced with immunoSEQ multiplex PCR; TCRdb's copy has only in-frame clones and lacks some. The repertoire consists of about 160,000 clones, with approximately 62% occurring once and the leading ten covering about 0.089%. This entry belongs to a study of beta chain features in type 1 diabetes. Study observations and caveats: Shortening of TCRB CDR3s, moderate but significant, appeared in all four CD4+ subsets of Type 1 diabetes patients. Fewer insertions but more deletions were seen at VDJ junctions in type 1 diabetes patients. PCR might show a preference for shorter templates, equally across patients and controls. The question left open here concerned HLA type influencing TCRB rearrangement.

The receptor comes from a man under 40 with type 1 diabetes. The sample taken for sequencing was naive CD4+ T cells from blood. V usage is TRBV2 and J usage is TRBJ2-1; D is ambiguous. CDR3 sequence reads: CASSESGREIYNEQFF. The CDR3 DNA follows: TGTGCCAGCAGTGAATCGGGCAGAGAAATCTACAATGAGCAGTTCTTC.